The entry that follows covers one T cell receptor (beta chain) sequence. V dropped 0 bases and J dropped 5 bases, with 6 bases sitting between them. The length of the CDR3 is 12 residues. In germline, CDR1 is SGHRS, CDR2 YFSETQ. The data were obtained in a study of blood T cell repertoires in COVID-19. Turning to the study itself: From the United States, Italy and Spain came samples of acute and convalescent COVID-19. PBMCs, B-cell-depleted T cells, or T cells provided the cDNA or gDNA that made up the material.

Original methodology: Nucleated cell counts were estimated from reference gene primer amplification. Generated by immunoSEQ multiplex PCR, the TCRdb table keeps only in-frame clones and is missing some. Clone size and the V and J calls come from that table; the DNA yielded D and trimming. Here the sample spans about 74,000 clones, approximately 84% being singletons. The sample consisted of peripheral blood. The clonotype comes from a man aged 65 to 79 with acute or convalescent COVID-19. The chain employs TRBV5-1 and TRBJ2-7, with D possibly TRBD1 on 5 matching bases. The CDR3 bases are TGCGCCAGCAGCTTGGGCAGGGACGAGCAGTACTTC. Translation gives CASSLGRDEQYF.